What follows describes a single TCR beta chain. This clone has a single count. Its antigen is not yet known. Per-base quality was not reported, and no clone a single base away is much larger than it. Donors were healthy HIV-negative adults with no recently reported acute infections or vaccinations. Every donor was a Caucasian adult living in Nashville, Tennessee, USA. CD4+ T cells were enriched through magnetic negative selection, after which naive cells were positively selected on CD45RA and the remaining negative fraction served as the memory subset. Blood was obtained by leukapheresis, after which PBMCs were separated by Ficoll-Histopaque density gradient centrifugation and cryopreserved in liquid nitrogen vapor phase. Analytical flow cytometry was used to check the purity and quantity of each magnetically sorted T cell population. From each sorted fraction, genomic DNA was isolated and quantified by UV absorbance on a Nanodrop 2000c.

This entry belongs to a study of shared clonotypes between healthy human individuals (dated by TCRdb to 2020 to 2021). About the investigation overall: The cohort comprised a couple of women and three men aged 18 to 49 years. For each donor, CD4 naive and CD4 memory were each run on three plates, CD8 naive on two plates, and CD8 memory on one plate. The study deeply sequenced blood TCR repertoires of about 5 healthy adults to estimate repertoire size and the extent of clonotype sharing between individuals. Libraries were prepared and TCR repertoires were sequenced by different laboratories using diverse techniques, in order to increase sequencing depth and limit assay-specific biases. Between about 0.9 and 10 billion PBMCs per donor were obtained by leukapheresis.

Study-level results and caveats: Because the study included a small number of donors, the genetic and exposure-history diversity represented was limited. Pairwise subsampling indicated that sequencing depth was expected to affect the degree of clonotype sharing among donors. Sampling was limited to blood, and TCR repertoires in tissue likely differ from TCR repertoires in blood. Naive subsets generally had larger estimated clonotype richness than memory subsets did. Even with the large sequencing depth, rarefaction of the sorted-subset datasets indicated that sequencing was incomplete. When four donors were compared, the shared fraction of clonotypes was around 5% for naive CD4, around 4% for naive CD8, 2% to 2.5% for memory CD4, and approximately 0.4% for memory CD8. Higher generation probabilities were observed for clonotypes shared by all four sorted-subset donors than for non-shared clonotypes.

From V the trimming removes 5 bases and from J it removes 5 bases, while the gene matches leave 7 bases of the junction unaccounted for. From its cysteine to its phenylalanine, the CDR3 spans 15 amino acids. The kept DNA is CDR3 alone, 45 bases in frame from the first base. CDR1 and CDR2 are read off the germline V gene as SGHTA and FQGTGA. Using the deep immunoSEQ assay, multiplex PCR amplified TCR CDR3 regions from genomic DNA. For each cell subset, the extracted genomic DNA was distributed evenly across all wells of several immunoSEQ 96-well plates, and each plate served as one replicate. For sorted subsets, about 200 ng genomic DNA, equal to tens of thousands of T cell genomes, was loaded into each replicate PCR. Purified libraries were quantified with a Qubit 3.0 fluorometer, sized on a Bioanalyzer 2100, and re-quantified with the KAPA Library Quantification kit. A separate single-read 150-cycle Illumina NextSeq 550 flow cell was used to sequence each immunoSEQ 96-well plate. Under the source paper's analysis protocol: Because the immunoSEQ output included only junctional sequences and no quality scores, the filtering could not be the same as the filtering used for full-length reads. To assign V/J genes and CDR3, sequences were annotated using PyIR, a Python wrapper for IgBLAST v1.9, with IMGT germline references. Reads were removed for weak V/J assignments (E-value above 1e-6), missing CDR3, stop codons, out-of-frame junctions, or ambiguous translated residues. V3J clonotypes were defined by identical inferred V gene, J gene, and CDR3 amino acid sequence. Percentage overlap between repertoires was computed as shared unique clonotypes divided by the size of the smaller repertoire. Repertoire richness was assessed with RTK rarefaction, the Chao1 estimator, and Recon v2.1 estimates of unobserved clonotypes. Generation probabilities were computed with OLGA for all TCRbeta clonotypes obtained by the gDNA method from several donors. TCRdb holds this immuneACCESS table with in-frame rearrangements only. Some clones are missing; in checked studies, unresolved V genes explain under half, and the rest has no known cause. D and trimming were read from the DNA, whereas the V and J calls and clone size are those reported in that table. For this sample the table gives about 1.5 million clones, of which approximately 96% were detected only once. The ten largest clones represent 1% to 1.5% of the sample.

The source of this sequence is a man aged 25 to 40 in good health. This receptor chain uses TRBV7-3 and TRBJ2-1, and 9 junctional nucleotides match TRBD2. Material: naive CD4+ T cells sorted from blood. The sample's cell subset or site label is to be understood as: CD45RA+ positively selected. The CDR3 protein is CASSPRLAVNNEQFF. The DNA sequence is as follows: TGTGCCAGCAGCCCCCGACTAGCGGTAAACAATGAGCAGTTCTTC.